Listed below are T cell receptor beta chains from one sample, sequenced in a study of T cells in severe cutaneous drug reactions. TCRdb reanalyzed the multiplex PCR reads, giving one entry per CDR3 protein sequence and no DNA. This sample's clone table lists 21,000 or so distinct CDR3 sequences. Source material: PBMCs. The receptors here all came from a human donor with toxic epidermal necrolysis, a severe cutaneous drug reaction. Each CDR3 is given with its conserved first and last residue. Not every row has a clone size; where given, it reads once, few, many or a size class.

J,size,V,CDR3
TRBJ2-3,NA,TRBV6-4,CASSEDANTDTQYF
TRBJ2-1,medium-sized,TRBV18,CASSPGGVSYNEQFF
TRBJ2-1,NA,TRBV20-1,CSARDLLYEQFF
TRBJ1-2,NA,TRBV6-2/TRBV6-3,CASSRDGYGYTF
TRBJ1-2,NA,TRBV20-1,CSARGGQRGYTF
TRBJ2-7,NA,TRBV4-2,CASSQEISGTGEQYF
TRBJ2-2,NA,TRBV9,CASSVASGGAPGELFF
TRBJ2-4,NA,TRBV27,CASSLPGLAENIQYF
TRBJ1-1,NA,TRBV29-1,CSVEDQGTGVTEAFF
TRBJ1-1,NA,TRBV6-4,CASSASRNTEAFF
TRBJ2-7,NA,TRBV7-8,CASSLVGTGLYEQYF
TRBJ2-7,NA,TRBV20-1,CSARDHRGTFYEQYF
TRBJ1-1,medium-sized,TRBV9,CASSDTGGINTEAFF
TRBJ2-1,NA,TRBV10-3,CAIGSNHEQFF
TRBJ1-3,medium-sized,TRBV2,CASSEAIQGNTIYF
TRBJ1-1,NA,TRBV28,CASSRQARNTEAFF
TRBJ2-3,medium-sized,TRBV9,CASSAIYSSTDTQYF
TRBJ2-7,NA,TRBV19,CASSSGRSSEQYF
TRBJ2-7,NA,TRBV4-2,CASSQWLAGTYEQYF
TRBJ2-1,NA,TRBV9,CASSVASGGVSYNEQFF
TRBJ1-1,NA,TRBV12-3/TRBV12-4,CASRVREGWDTEAFF
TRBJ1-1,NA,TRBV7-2,CASSVTANTEAFF
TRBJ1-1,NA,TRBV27,CASPPRTVNTEAFF
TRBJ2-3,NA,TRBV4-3,CASSQDKQATDTQYF
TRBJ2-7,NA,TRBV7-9,CASTPRTHAYEQYF
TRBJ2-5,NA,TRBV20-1,CSATGLHPQETQYF
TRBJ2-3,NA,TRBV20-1,CSAPRRGLAGEWGQYF
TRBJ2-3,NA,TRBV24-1,CATSDLTTSGTDTQYF
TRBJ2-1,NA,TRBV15,CATSLRTSSNEQFF
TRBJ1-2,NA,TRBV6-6,CASSIDRGDGYTF
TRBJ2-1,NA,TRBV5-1,CASSLVGAHSYNEQFF
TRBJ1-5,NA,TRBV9,CASSADRVNQPQHF
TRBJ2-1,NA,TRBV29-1,CSVEDLGGRWSSYNEQFF
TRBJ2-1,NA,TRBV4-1,CASSQGLSGPRSTYNEQFF
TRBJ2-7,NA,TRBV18,CASSPPNGAIYEQYF
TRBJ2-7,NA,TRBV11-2,CATGRAPLYEQYF
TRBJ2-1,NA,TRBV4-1,CASSQDGNNEQFF
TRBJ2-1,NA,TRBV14,CASSQGGLAGLYNEQFF
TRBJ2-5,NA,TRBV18,CASYPTGTGLAGETQYF
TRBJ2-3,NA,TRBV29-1,CSVEGGLAGVPDTQYF
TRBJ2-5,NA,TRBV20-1,CSADGQGLETQYF
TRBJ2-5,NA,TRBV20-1,CSARGPVEETQYF
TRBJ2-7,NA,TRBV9,CASSPGAKSYEQYF
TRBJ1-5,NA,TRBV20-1,CSASRASYSNQPQHF
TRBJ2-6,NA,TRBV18,CASSPLPGTRANVLTF
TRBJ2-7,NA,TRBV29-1,CSVAGGTGLYEQYF
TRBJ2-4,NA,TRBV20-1,CSARFTQGGIQYF
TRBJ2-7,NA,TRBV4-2,CASSQDRASRDWLSYEQYF
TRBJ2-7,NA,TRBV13,CASSGTSGRNEQYF
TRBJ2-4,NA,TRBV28,CASSLYGGNAVNIQYF
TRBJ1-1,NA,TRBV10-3,CAISARGADSTEAFF
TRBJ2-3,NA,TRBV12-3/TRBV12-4,CASSPGTLEADTQYF